Shown below are 2 T cell receptor beta chains from a single sample sequenced in a study of blood T cell repertoires in COVID-19. Sequencing was performed with immunoSEQ multiplex PCR; in TCRdb, only in-frame clones are kept and a portion is missing. The table lists around 100,000 clones, about 89% of them singletons. Input material: peripheral blood. These receptors all come from a man over 45 with COVID-19, enrolled during active disease.

In DNA, the CDR3 is TGTGCCAGCAGCCCCTTTACAGCGGGATTGACTAGCGCCGTCTACAATGAGCAGTTCTTC. Amino acid sequence: CASSPFTAGLTSAVYNEQFF. The chain employs TRBV7-8 and TRBJ2-1; 8 nucleotides agree with TRBD2. The length of the CDR3 is 20 residues. Losses at the gene ends were 5 bases for V and 3 bases for J; bases not matched to a gene: 21. Germline V gives CDR1 SGHVS, CDR2 FQNEAQ.

This chain joins TRBV27 and TRBJ1-4; 9 positions agree with TRBD1. The CDR3 contains 16 residues. V lost 3 bases and J lost 0; bases outside the gene matches: 2. Germline CDR1 reads MNHEY; CDR2 reads SMNVEV (reference sequence). CDR3 protein: CASSLRQGATNEKLFF. The CDR3 DNA follows: TGTGCCAGCAGTTTGAGACAGGGGGCAACTAATGAAAAACTGTTTTTT.